This T cell receptor (beta chain) appears in the sequencing data of a study of regulatory T cells in long-lasting Graves disease. Study-wide context: Over 5 years of antithyroid drugs plus positive TSH receptor antibodies defined persistent Graves' disease.

In building TCR beta libraries, iRepertoire HTBI primers were used together with Arm-PCR of CDR3 regions. TCRdb analysed the multiplex PCR reads with MiXCR anew, one entry per CDR3 protein. There are a few hundred thousand distinct CDR3 sequences in the sample; roughly 25% occur only once, and roughly a quarter lies in the top ten. J lost 7 bases, V lost 5 bases, and 10 bases had no gene match. The CDR3 sequence is 16 residues long. Time point meaning: persistent/refractory GD, antithyroid drugs over 5 years with positive TRAb. Making the TCR library involved RNA that had been extracted from PBMCs. This clonotype was counted at least ten times.

The chain carries TRBV6-7 and TRBJ2-7; 14 positions agree with TRBD2. TRBV6-7 is noted as an ORF with a role that remains uncertain. The specimen comprised peripheral blood mononuclear cells (PBMCs), sampled when the disease was refractory, from a patient treated with antithyroid drugs. This receptor was obtained from a woman aged 40-49 years with Graves disease. The CDR3: CASSPRLAGGPGEQYF. The CDR3 nucleotides read TGTGCCAGCAGTCCCCGACTAGCGGGAGGGCCAGGGGAGCAGTACTTC.